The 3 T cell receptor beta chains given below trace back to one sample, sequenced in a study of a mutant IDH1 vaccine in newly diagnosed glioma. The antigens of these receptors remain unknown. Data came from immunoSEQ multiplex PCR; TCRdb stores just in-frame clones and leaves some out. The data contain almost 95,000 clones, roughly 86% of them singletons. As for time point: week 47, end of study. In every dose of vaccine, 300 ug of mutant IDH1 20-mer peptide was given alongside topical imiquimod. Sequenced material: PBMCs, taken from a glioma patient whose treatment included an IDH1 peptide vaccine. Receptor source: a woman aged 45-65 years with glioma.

The CDR3 loop is CASSYSRASNQPQHF. The DNA for the CDR3 is TGTGCCAGCAGTTACTCACGGGCTAGCAATCAGCCCCAGCATTTT. V and J are TRBV6-5 and TRBJ1-5; no clear D gene. This CDR3 is 15 amino acids long. Germline assignment: CDR1 MNHEY and CDR2 SVGAGI. V dropped 0 bases and J dropped 0 bases, with 6 bases sitting between them.

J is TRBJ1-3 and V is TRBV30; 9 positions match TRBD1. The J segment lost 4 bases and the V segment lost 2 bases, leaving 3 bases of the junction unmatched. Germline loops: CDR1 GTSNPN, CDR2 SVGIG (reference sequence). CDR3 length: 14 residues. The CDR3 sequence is CAWSIGTGGNTIYF. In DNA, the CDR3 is TGTGCCTGGAGTATTGGGACAGGGGGAAACACCATATATTTT.

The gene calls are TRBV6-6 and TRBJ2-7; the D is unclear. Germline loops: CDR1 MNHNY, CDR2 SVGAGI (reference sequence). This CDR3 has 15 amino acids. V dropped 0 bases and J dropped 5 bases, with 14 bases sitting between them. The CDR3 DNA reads TGTGCCAGCAGTTACTCAGGGTCTAATTACAACGAGCAGTACTTC. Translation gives CASSYSGSNYNEQYF.